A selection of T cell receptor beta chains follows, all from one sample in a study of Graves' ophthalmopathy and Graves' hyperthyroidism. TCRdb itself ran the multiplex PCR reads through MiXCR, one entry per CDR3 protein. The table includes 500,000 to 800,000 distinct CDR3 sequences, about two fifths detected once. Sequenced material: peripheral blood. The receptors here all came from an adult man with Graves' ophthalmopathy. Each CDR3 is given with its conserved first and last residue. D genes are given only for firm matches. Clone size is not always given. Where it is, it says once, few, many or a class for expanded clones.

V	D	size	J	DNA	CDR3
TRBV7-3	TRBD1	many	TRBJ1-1	TGTGCCAGCAGCATGGGACAGGGAAACATGAACACTGAAGCTTTCTTT	CASSMGQGNMNTEAFF
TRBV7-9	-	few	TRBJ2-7	TGTGCCAGCAGCGCCCCGGCGGGCCCTTCCTACGAGCAGTACTTC	CASSAPAGPSYEQYF
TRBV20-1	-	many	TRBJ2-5	TGCAGTGCTACTTCCAGGATGGCGACCCAGTACTTC	CSATSRMATQYF
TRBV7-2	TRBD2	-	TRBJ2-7	TGTGCCAGCAGCTTGGGCGGGGGGGTAGGTTACGAGCAGTACTTC	CASSLGGGVGYEQYF
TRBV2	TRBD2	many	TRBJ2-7	TGTGCCAGCAGCCGACTAGCGGGGGGTATCTACGAGCAGTACTTC	CASSRLAGGIYEQYF
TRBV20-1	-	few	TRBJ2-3	TGCAGTGCTGAGCAGGGTCTAGCAGATACGCAGTATTTT	CSAEQGLADTQYF
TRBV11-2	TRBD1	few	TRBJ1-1	TGTGCCAGCAGCTTAGGGGCAGGGGGCGACACTGAAGCTTTCTTT	CASSLGAGGDTEAFF
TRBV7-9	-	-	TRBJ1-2	TGTGCCAGCAGCTCGACCTCGGGACAAAACTATGGCTACACCTTC	CASSSTSGQNYGYTF
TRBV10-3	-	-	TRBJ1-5	TGTGCCAGCTGTTACTCGAGTCGGGGCTCCTATCAGCCCCAGCATTTT	CASCYSSRGSYQPQHF
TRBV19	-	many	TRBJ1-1	TGTGCCAGTAACCATTACAGGGAGACTGAAGCTTTCTTT	CASNHYRETEAFF
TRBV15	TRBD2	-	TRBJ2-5	TGTGCCACCAGCAGACACGGGACTAGCGGGGAAGAGACCCAGTACTTC	CATSRHGTSGEETQYF
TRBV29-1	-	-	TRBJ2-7	TGCAGCTTGTGGGACCAAACCTACGAGCAGTACTTC	CSLWDQTYEQYF
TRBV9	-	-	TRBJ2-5	TGCGCCAGCAGATTCGGGGGCCGGGATCAAGAGACCCAGTACTTC	CASRFGGRDQETQYF
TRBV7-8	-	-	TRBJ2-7	TGTGCCAGCAGCTGGTCCCGGGACCCTACCTACGAGCAGTACTTC	CASSWSRDPTYEQYF
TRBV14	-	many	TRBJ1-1	TGTGCCAGCAGCCATCGCGCAGGGCTGATGAACACTGAAGCTTTCTTT	CASSHRAGLMNTEAFF
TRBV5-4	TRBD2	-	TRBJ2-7	TGTGCCAGCAGCGGGAGGGAGAGGGTGCACGAGCAGTACTTC	CASSGRERVHEQYF
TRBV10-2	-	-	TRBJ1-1	TGTGCCAGCAGTCCGAGGGGACAACAGAACACTGAAGCTTTCTTT	CASSPRGQQNTEAFF
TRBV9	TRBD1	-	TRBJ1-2	TGTGCCAGCTCACCGGGGACAGCCCCTTATGGCTACACCTTC	CASSPGTAPYGYTF
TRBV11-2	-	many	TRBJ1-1	TGTGCCAGCAGCTTAGCCTGGACATCTGCCCTTGAAGCTTTCTTT	CASSLAWTSALEAFF
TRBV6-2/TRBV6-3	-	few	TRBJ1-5	TGTGCCAGCAGTTACCTCGAGGGCAATCAGCCCCAGCATTTT	CASSYLEGNQPQHF
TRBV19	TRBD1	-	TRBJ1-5	TGTGCCAGTAGTACCAACGGACAGGGCCTGGGTCAGCCCCAGCATTTT	CASSTNGQGLGQPQHF
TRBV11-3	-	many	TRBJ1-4	TGTGCCAGCAGCTTAGTCGGAGGGGGTAATGAAAAACTGTTTTTT	CASSLVGGGNEKLFF
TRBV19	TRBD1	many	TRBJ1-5	TGTGCCAGTAGCCAAAACAGGGGGTTGGGCAATCAGCCCCAGCATTTT	CASSQNRGLGNQPQHF
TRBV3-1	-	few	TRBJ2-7	TGTGCCAGCAGCCCATCCGAAGACACCTACGAGCAGTACTTC	CASSPSEDTYEQYF
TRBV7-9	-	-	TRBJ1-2	TGTGCCAGCAGCGCCTTAGCGGGAGAGGGGAACTCACCGCCCTCTAACTATGGCTACACCTTC	CASSALAGEGNSPPSNYGYTF